One sample yielded the 2 T cell receptor beta chains listed below, sequenced in a study of T cell responses to AZD1222 COVID-19 vaccine. Generated by immunoSEQ multiplex PCR, the TCRdb table keeps only in-frame clones and is missing some. The sample holds roughly 120,000 clones, approximately 89% seen once. This specimen was peripheral blood, taken 28 days after the second AZD1222 dose. Every receptor here comes from an adult who received the AZD1222 COVID-19 vaccine.

The V gene is TRBV4-3, the J gene TRBJ2-5, with TRBD2 as a possible D gene (5 bases). V lost 1 base to trimming and J lost 4 bases, with 10 bases between them. CDR1 and CDR2 from the germline V gene are LGHNA and YSLEER. The CDR3 is 14 residues long. The CDR3 spells CASSQVRGGETQYF. DNA of the CDR3: TGCGCCAGCAGCCAAGTAAGAGGAGGAGAGACCCAGTACTTC.

This chain joins TRBV5-1 and TRBJ1-4, with D maybe TRBD1 (5 bases). CDR3 size: 15 residues. The germline V and J ends were trimmed by 6 bases and 5 bases, with 17 bases remaining between them. CDR1 is SGHRS and CDR2 is YFSETQ in the germline V gene. For the CDR3, the DNA is TGCGCCAGCACAACCTCCGGGGCTGGAAATGAAAAACTGTTTTTT. This gives the protein CASTTSGAGNEKLFF.